This is a list of T cell receptor beta chains from one sample in a study of graft-versus-host responses after intestinal transplantation. The protocol was immunoSEQ multiplex PCR, while the TCRdb copy is restricted to in-frame clones and leaves out a portion. This sample has roughly 12,000 clones, with over 70% found just once. Sequenced here: PBMCs, sampled about 130 days after transplant. The receptors stem from a human patient who received an intestinal transplant, so some T cells may come from the graft donor. Both conserved end residues are part of each CDR3. Each record gives: J gene, D gene, V gene, clone size, CDR3 DNA, CDR3 protein. D genes are given only for firm matches. Clone size is shown for a subset of rows, as once, few, many or a class of expanded clone.

TRBJ2-5 TRBD2 TRBV6-1 - TGTGCCAGCAGTGGCTGGACTAGCCTTCAGGGGACCCAGTACTTC CASSGWTSLQGTQYF
TRBJ2-1 TRBD1 TRBV6-1 - TGTGCCAGCAGTGAAAGGGGGACAGGGGGCAATGAGCAGTTCTTC CASSERGTGGNEQFF
TRBJ1-5 TRBD1 TRBV30 - TGTGCCTGGAGTCCCGACAGGGGAAATCAGCCCCAGCATTTT CAWSPDRGNQPQHF
TRBJ2-3 - TRBV9 - TGTGCCAGCAGTAGGAGGGAAGGAATAAGCACAGATACGCAGTATTTT CASSRREGISTDTQYF
TRBJ2-7 TRBD2 TRBV4-2 large TGTGCCAGCAGCCAAGAGGTGGGGCGGGGGTTCAACGAGCAGTACTTC CASSQEVGRGFNEQYF
TRBJ2-3 TRBD2 TRBV27 - TGTGCCAGCAGTGCTCATCGTCCGGGACTAGCGGGGTTAGATACGCAGTATTTT CASSAHRPGLAGLDTQYF
TRBJ1-2 TRBD1 TRBV6-5 - TGTGCCAGCAGTTACGGGACAGCTAACTATGGCTACACCTTC CASSYGTANYGYTF
TRBJ2-1 - TRBV2 - TGTGCCAGCAGGGCAGGGGCCAATGAGCAGTTCTTC CASRAGANEQFF
TRBJ2-3 TRBD2 TRBV10-3 - TGTGCCATCAGTCTAAGCGGGAGGGCCATAGATACGCAGTATTTT CAISLSGRAIDTQYF
TRBJ2-1 TRBD2 TRBV5-1 - TGCGCCAGCTGGCGGGGGACTAGCGGGAGAGGGAACAATGAGCAGTTCTTC CASWRGTSGRGNNEQFF
TRBJ2-5 - TRBV5-4 - TGTGCCAGCAGCTTGGTCGGGACGGGTCAAGAGACCCAGTACTTC CASSLVGTGQETQYF
TRBJ1-3 - TRBV28 - TGTGCCAGCAGCCCGAACCCAGTCTCTGGAAACACCATATATTTT CASSPNPVSGNTIYF
TRBJ1-1 - TRBV27 - TGTGCCAGCAGTTTAGGGACTTCGTTGGGGGAAGCTTTCTTT CASSLGTSLGEAFF